Sequencing of this TCR beta chain was carried out in a study of early T cells in non-severe SARS-CoV-2 infection (TCRdb year 2021). Concerning the study at large: TCR sequencing used bulk RNA from unsorted whole blood, so alpha and beta chains could not be paired. Overall study results and their limits: VDJdb matching was skewed toward anti-spike CD8 responses, so virus-specific expansions were likely underestimated and private and CD4 specificities were missed.

Library preparation used 5' RACE. These reads were obtained on a NextSeq 500. Unique molecular identifiers were attached to individual cDNA molecules in the TCR library protocol so that sequencing error and PCR bias could be corrected. Both TCR alpha and beta chains were sequenced, and tight co-correlation was observed between alpha and beta sequence abundances in each sample. The authors' analysis ran thus. Decombinator V4 was used to annotate the V gene, J gene and CDR3 of the TCR sequences. Expanded TCRs were defined as changing significantly between any two time points under a Poisson model with p below 0.0001. TCR abundances were normalised to the total number of TCRs sequenced in each sample and reported as counts per million. MAIT TCRs were defined by TRAV1-2 paired with TRAJ12, TRAJ20 or TRAJ33, and iNKT TCRs by TRAV10 paired with TRAJ18. VDJdb, accessed 1 November 2021, was searched for CMV, EBV and SARS-CoV-2 annotated TCRs, excluding TCRs annotated for multiple antigens. The raw public data were reprocessed by TCRdb itself: fastp quality trimming at Q25, MiXCR clonotype calling, in-frame beta chains only. Records with the same CDR3 protein are collapsed into one entry carrying the most frequent genes and DNA. TCRdb's processing, not the authors', yielded these V and J calls. In this sample the table shows just under 60,000 distinct CDR3 sequences, more than 7.5% of which occur a single time. Jointly, the top ten make up 3% to 4% of the sample.

This clonotype was counted ten times or more. The clone's antigen remains unknown. Base qualities are not provided; no much larger clone lies one nucleotide away. The CDR3 has 15 amino acids, counting the end cysteine and phenylalanine. Only the CDR3 DNA stays, 45 bases, in frame from base 1. The germline V gene supplies CDR1 SGHRS and CDR2 YFSETQ. Trimmed from V: 4 bases; trimmed from J: 6 bases; junction bases lacking a gene match: 13. This was a case-control study nested in a cohort of healthcare workers in London, UK, who had nasopharyngeal swab PCR tests and blood samples taken every week. Between 23 and 31 March 2020, the week of the UK lockdown, healthcare workers were enrolled and then followed up weekly for as long as 16 weeks.

The TCR sequence derives from an adult who was a healthcare worker with PCR-confirmed SARS-CoV-2 infection or an uninfected control (not recorded which). The chain was built from TRBV5-1 and TRBJ2-7, and TRBD2 matches 7 of the central bases. Input material: whole blood. The nucleotides read TGCGCCAGCAGCCCCGAGGGGAGGGCCGGAGGCGAGCAGTACTTC. This sequence encodes CASSPEGRAGGEQYF.